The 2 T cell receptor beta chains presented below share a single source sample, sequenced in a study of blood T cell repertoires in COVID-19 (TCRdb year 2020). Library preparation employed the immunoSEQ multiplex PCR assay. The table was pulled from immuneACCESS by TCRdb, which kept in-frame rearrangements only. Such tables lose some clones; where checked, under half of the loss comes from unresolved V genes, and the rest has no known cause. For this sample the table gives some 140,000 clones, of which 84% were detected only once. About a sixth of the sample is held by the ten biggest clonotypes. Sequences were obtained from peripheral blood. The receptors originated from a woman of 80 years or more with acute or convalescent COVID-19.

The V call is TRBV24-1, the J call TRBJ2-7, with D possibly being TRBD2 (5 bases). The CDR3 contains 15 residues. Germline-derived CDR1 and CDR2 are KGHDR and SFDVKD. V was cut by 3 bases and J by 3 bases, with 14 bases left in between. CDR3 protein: CATSDGVGDLYEQYF. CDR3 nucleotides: TGTGCCACCAGTGATGGGGTGGGAGACCTCTACGAGCAGTACTTC.

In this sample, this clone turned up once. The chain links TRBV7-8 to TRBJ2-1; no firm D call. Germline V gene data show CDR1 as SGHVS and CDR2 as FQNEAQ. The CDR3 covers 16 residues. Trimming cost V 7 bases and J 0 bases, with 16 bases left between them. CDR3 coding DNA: TGTGCCAGCACCCATCATATCGGTAGCTCCTACAATGAGCAGTTCTTC. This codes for CASTHHIGSSYNEQFF.